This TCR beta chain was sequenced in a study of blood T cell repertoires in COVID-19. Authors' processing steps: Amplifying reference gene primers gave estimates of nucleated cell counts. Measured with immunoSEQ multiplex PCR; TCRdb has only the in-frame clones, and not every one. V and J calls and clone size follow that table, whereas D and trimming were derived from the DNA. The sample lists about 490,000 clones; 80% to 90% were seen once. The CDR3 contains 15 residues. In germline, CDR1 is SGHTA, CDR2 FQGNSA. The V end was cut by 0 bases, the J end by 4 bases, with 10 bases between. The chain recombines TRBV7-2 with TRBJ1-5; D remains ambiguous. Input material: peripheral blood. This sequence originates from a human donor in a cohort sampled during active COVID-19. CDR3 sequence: CASSLASGLNQPQHF. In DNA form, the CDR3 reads TGTGCCAGCAGCTTAGCATCCGGGTTGAATCAGCCCCAGCATTTT.